This T cell receptor (beta chain) appears in the sequencing data of a study of T cell responses to AZD1222 COVID-19 vaccine. CDR1 is SGHVS, CDR2 FQNEAQ, per germline. This CDR3 is built from 15 residues. After removal of 4 bases from V and 5 bases from J, the junction contained 8 bases not matched to a gene. Study findings and constraints: Just a handful of AZD1222 recipients tested seropositive at baseline. Across the whole spike, CD4 TCRs peaked at regions 160-218 and 743-854.

The protocol was immunoSEQ multiplex PCR, while the TCRdb copy is restricted to in-frame clones and leaves out a portion. Of 150,000 to 200,000 clones in the sample, approximately 90% were seen once. Points on this clone: Its target is not known.

The sequences come from peripheral blood, collected 28 days after the second AZD1222 dose. The chain is built from TRBV7-8 and TRBJ2-5; 9 bases are shared with TRBD1. This TCR was sampled from an adult who received the AZD1222 COVID-19 vaccine. CDR3 loop: CASSSLGQGGETQYF. In nucleotides, the CDR3 is TGTGCCAGCAGCTCCTTGGGACAGGGCGGGGAGACCCAGTACTTC.